This T cell receptor beta chain was recovered during a study of shared clonotypes between healthy human individuals. The overall study: CD4 naive and memory got three plates each, CD8 naive two, CD8 memory one.

Regarding the study as a whole: A handful of donors had about 5.1% of their naive CD4 clonotypes in common.

Measured with immunoSEQ multiplex PCR; TCRdb has only the in-frame clones, and not every one. This table holds approximately 1,000,000 clones, approximately 80% found once. The V gene's germline CDR1 is PRHDT and CDR2 FYEKMQ (reference sequence). V was clipped by 2 bases and J by 9 bases; unmatched bases: 10. This CDR3 has 16 amino acids. Details on this clone: What it recognizes is unknown.

V gene TRBV13 combines with J gene TRBJ2-1, with 10 bases fitting TRBD2. Sequenced input: memory CD4+ T cells from PBMCs. Subset denoted: CD45RA-negative fraction. This TCR was sampled from a man between 18 and 29 years old in good health. Some clones in this sample may be carry-over from other donors' samples. In DNA, the CDR3 is TGTGCCAGCAGCTTAAGAGGGACTAGCGTAAAGGGTGAGCAGTTCTTC. This sequence encodes CASSLRGTSVKGEQFF.